This T cell receptor (beta chain) was identified in a study of Ad26.COV2.S vaccination and SARS-CoV-2 variants. Treatment indicated: roughly 20 received Ad26.COV2.S at low or high dose, single or two shots; about five received placebo; per-sample allocation not given. Samples were taken on day 63 after the first vaccine or placebo injection. The CDR3 has 15 residues. V was clipped by 6 bases and J by 2 bases; unmatched bases: 3. Germline CDR1 MNHEY, CDR2 SVGAGI. The assay was immunoSEQ multiplex PCR, and TCRdb's table has in-frame clones only and misses some. Here the sample spans about 390,000 clones, approximately 90% being singletons.

This receptor was obtained from a person aged 18-65 years who received the Ad26.COV2.S COVID-19 vaccine or a placebo. This chain uses TRBV6-5 with TRBJ1-5; 11 bases line up with TRBD1. The specimen comprised peripheral blood, sampled in a trial of Ad26.COV2.S vaccine versus placebo. CDR3 loop: CASRGTGGRNQPQHF. The CDR3 DNA reads TGTGCCAGCAGGGGGACAGGGGGACGCAATCAGCCCCAGCATTTT.